This T cell receptor (beta chain) was sequenced for a study of blood T cell repertoires in COVID-19. Generated by immunoSEQ multiplex PCR, the TCRdb table keeps only in-frame clones and is missing some. The table records some 240,000 clones, roughly 85% of them present only once. The CDR3 is 15 amino acids. Trimming cost V 6 bases and J 4 bases, with 16 bases left between them. The V gene's germline CDR1 is LNHDA and CDR2 SQIVND (reference sequence). The clonotype was recovered from a woman between 65 and 79 years old with COVID-19, enrolled during active disease. Sequenced material: peripheral blood. V is TRBV19 and J is TRBJ1-5, with D possibly TRBD1 on 5 matching bases. The CDR3 loop is CASSLTVDGNQPQHF. The CDR3 DNA reads TGTGCCAGTAGCCTGACAGTAGATGGGAATCAGCCCCAGCATTTT.